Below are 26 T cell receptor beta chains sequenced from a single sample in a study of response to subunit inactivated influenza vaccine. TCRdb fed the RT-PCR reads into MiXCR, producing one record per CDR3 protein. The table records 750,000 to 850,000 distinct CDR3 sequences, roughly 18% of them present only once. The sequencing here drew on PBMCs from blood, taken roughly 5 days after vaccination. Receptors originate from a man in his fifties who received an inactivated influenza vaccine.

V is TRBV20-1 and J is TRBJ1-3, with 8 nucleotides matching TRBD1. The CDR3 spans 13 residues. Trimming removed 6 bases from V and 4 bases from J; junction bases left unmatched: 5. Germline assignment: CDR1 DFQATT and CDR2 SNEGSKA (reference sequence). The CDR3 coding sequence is TGCAGTGCCGAGCAGGGGGCCGGAAACACCATATATTTT. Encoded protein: CSAEQGAGNTIYF.

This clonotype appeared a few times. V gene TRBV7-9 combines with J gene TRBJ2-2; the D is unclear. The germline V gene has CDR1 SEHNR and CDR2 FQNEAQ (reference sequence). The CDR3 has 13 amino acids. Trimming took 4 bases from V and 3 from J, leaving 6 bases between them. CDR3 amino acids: CASSWAHTGELFF. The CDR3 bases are TGTGCCAGCAGCTGGGCGCACACCGGGGAGCTGTTTTTT. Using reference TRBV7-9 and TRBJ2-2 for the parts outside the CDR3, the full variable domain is DTGVSQNPRHKITKRGQNVTFRCDPISEHNRLYWYRQTLGQGPEFLTYFQNEAQLEKSRLLSDRFSAERPKGSFSTLEIQRTEQGDSAMYLCASSWAHTGELFFGEGSRLTVL.

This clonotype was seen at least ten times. The CDR3 bases are TGCGCCAGCAGCTTGGGTAGGATGGACAATGAGCAGTTCTTC. It yields the protein CASSLGRMDNEQFF. The V and J genes are TRBV5-1 and TRBJ2-1, with no clear D. Trimming left V 0 bases short and J 5 bases short, with 9 bases between. CDR1 and CDR2 (germline): SGHRS, YFSETQ. The CDR3 totals 14 residues.

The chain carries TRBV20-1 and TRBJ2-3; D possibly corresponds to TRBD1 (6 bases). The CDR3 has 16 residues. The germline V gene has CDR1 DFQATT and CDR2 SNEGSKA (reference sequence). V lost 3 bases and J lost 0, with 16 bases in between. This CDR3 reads CSASHFGQRSTDTQYF. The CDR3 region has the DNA TGCAGTGCTAGCCATTTTGGACAGAGAAGCACAGATACGCAGTATTTT.

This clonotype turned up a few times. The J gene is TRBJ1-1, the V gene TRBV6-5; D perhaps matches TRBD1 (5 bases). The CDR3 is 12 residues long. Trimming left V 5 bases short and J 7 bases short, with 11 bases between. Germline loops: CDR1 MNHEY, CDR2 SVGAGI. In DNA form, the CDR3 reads TGTGCCAGCAGTCTTTTGGGGGGTGAAGCTTTCTTT. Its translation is CASSLLGGEAFF.

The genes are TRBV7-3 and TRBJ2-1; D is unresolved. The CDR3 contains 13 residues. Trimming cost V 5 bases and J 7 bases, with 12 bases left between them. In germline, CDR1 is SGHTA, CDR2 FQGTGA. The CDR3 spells CASSTALPNEQFF. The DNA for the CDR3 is TGTGCCAGCAGCACCGCCCTTCCTAATGAGCAGTTCTTC. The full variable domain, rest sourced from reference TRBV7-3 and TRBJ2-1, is GAGVSQTPSNKVTEKGKYVELRCDPISGHTALYWYRQSLGQGPEFLIYFQGTGAADDSGLPNDRFFAVRPEGSVSTLKIQRTERGDSAVYLCASSTALPNEQFFGPGTRLTVL.

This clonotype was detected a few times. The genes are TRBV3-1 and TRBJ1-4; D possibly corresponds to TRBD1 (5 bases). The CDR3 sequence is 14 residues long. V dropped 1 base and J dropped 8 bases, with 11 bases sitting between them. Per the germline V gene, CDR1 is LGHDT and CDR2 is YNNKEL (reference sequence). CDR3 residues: CASSQVPGREKLFF. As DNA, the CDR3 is TGTGCCAGCAGCCAAGTACCGGGGCGCGAAAAACTGTTTTTT.

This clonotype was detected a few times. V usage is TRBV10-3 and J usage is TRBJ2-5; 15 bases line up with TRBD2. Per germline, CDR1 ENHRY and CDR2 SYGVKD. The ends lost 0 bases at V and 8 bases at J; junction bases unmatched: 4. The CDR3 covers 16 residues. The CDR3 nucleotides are TGTGCCATCAGTGAGTCACCGGGACTAGCGGGAGGAACCCAGTACTTC. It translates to CAISESPGLAGGTQYF.

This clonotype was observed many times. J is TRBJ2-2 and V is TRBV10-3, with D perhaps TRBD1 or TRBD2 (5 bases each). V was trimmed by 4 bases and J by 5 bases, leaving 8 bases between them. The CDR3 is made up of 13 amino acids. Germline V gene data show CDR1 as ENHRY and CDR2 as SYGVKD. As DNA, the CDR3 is TGTGCCATCAGTGGGGGACCAACCGGGGAGCTGTTTTTT. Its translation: CAISGGPTGELFF.

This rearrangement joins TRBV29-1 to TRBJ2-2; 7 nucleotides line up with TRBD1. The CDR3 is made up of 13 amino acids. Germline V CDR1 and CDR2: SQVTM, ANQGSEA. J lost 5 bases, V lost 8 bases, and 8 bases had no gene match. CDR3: CSSLQGETGELFF. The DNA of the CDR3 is TGCAGCTCCCTTCAGGGGGAAACCGGGGAGCTGTTTTTT.

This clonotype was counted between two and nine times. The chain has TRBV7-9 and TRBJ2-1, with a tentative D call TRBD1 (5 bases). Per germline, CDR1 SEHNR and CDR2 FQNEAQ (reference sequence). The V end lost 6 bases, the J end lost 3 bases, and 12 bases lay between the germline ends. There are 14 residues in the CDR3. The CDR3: CASRSPGFYNEQFF. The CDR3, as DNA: TGTGCCAGCAGATCGCCAGGGTTCTACAATGAGCAGTTCTTC.

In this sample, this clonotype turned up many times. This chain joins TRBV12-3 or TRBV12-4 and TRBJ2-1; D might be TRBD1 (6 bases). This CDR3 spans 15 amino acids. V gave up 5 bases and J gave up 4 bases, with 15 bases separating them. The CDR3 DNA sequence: TGTGCCAGCAGTACTCTTGGACAGATTTACAATGAGCAGTTCTTC. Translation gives CASSTLGQIYNEQFF.

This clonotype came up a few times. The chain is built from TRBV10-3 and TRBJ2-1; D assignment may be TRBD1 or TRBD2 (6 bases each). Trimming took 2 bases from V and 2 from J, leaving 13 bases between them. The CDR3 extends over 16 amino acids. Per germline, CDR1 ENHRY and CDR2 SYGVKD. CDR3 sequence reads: CAISERGEQPYNEQFF. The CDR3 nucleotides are TGTGCCATCAGTGAGAGGGGGGAACAGCCCTACAATGAGCAGTTCTTC.

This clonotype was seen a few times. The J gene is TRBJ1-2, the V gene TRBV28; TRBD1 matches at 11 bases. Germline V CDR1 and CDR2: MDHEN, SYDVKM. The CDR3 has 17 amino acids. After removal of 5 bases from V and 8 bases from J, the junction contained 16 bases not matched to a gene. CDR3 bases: TGTGCCAGCAGTGACCCCCGATCGGACAGGGGGCATCGAGGCTACACCTTC. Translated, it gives CASSDPRSDRGHRGYTF.

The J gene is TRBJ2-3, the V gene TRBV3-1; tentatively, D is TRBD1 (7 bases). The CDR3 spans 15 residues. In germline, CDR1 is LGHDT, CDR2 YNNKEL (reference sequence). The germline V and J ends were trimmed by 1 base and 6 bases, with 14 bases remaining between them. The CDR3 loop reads CASSQGRGASDTQYF. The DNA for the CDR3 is TGTGCCAGCAGCCAAGGCAGGGGGGCGTCGGATACGCAGTATTTT.

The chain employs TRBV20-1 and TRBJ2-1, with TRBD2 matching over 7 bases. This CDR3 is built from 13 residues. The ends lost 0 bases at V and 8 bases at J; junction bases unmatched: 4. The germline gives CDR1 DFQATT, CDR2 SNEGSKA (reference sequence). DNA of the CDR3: TGCAGTGCTAGAGAGGGGCGGGAGTATGAGCAGTTCTTC. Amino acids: CSAREGREYEQFF.

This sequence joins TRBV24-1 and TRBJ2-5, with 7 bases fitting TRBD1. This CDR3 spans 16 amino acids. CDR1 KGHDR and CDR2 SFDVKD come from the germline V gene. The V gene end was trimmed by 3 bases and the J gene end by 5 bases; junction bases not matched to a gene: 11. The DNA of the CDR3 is TGTGCCACCAGTGATCCTACTCGACAGGGAGAGGAGACCCAGTACTTC. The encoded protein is CATSDPTRQGEETQYF.

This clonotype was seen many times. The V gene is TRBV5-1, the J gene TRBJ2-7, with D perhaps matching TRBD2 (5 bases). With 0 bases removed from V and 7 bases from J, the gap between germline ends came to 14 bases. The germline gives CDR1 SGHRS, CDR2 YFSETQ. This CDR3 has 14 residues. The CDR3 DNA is TGCGCCAGCAGCTTGGCCGGGATCATCGGGGAGCAGTACTTC. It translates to CASSLAGIIGEQYF.

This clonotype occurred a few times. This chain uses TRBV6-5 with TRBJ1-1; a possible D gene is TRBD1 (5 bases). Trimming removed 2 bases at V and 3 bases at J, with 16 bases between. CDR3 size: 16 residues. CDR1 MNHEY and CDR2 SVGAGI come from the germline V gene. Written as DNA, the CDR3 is TGTGCCAGCAGTTACCATCCCGTCGGGGCAGACACTGAAGCTTTCTTT. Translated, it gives CASSYHPVGADTEAFF.

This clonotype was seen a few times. The CDR3 here is CASSPPRLAGIYNEQFF. The CDR3, as DNA: TGCGCCAGCAGTCCGCCCCGGCTAGCGGGGATCTACAATGAGCAGTTCTTC. This chain links TRBV10-2 with TRBJ2-1, with 9 nucleotides matching TRBD2. This CDR3 spans 17 amino acids. Germline assignment: CDR1 WSHSY and CDR2 SAAADI. The V gene end was trimmed by 5 bases and the J gene end by 3 bases; junction bases not matched to a gene: 11.

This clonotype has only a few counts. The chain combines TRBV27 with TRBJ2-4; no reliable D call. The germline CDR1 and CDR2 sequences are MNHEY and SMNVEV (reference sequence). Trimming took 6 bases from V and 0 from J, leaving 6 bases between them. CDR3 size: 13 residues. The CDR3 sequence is CASRSLAKNIQYF. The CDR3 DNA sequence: TGTGCCAGCAGATCCCTAGCCAAAAACATTCAGTACTTC.

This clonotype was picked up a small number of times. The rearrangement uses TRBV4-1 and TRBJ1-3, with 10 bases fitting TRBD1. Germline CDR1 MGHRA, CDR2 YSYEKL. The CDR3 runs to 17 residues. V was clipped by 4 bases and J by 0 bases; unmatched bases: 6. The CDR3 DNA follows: TGCGCCAGCAGCCTTGGGGACAGGGGCCACTCTGGAAACACCATATATTTT. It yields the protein CASSLGDRGHSGNTIYF.

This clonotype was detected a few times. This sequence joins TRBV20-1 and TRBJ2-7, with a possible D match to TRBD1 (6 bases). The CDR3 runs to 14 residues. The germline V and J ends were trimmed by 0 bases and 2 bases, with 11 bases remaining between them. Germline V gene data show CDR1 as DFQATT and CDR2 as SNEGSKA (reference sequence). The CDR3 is CSARDLDSTYEQYF. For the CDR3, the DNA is TGCAGTGCTAGAGATCTGGACAGCACCTACGAGCAGTACTTC.

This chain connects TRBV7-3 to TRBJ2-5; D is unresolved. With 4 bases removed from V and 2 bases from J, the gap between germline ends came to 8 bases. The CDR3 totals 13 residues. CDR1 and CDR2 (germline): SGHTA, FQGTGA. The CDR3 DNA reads TGTGCCAGCAGCTACGGCCCACAAGAGACCCAGTACTTC. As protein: CASSYGPQETQYF.

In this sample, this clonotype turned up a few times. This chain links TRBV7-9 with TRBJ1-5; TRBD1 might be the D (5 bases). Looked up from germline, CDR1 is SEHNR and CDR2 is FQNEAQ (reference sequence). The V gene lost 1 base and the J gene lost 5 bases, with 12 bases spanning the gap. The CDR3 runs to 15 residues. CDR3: CASSLVGGTDQPQHF. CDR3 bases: TGTGCCAGCAGCTTAGTGGGAGGGACCGATCAGCCCCAGCATTTT.

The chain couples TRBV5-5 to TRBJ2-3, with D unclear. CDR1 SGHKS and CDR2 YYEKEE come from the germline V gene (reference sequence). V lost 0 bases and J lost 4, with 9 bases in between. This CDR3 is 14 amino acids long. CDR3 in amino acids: CASSLGYGSDTQYF. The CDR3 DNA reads TGTGCCAGCAGCTTGGGCTACGGCTCAGATACGCAGTATTTT.